Shown below are 22 T cell receptor beta chains from a single sample sequenced in a study of OX40 agonist ivuxolimab in advanced cancers. Here immunoSEQ multiplex PCR was the method, and the copy in TCRdb shows in-frame clones only, minus some. The sample gives about 110,000 clones, around 90% of which show up once; 0.27% is in the top ten. The sequencing used CD4+ or CD8+ T cells sorted from blood, collected in a trial of the OX40 agonist ivuxolimab. The receptor source for this set is an adult with an advanced solid tumor such as melanoma, head and neck, liver or kidney cancer.

This clone showed up just a few times. J is TRBJ2-5 and V is TRBV6-1; D remains ambiguous. This CDR3 spans 15 amino acids. V lost 9 bases and J lost 0, with 17 bases in between. Germline loops: CDR1 MNHNS, CDR2 SASEGT. The CDR3 loop reads CASARGRLYQETQYF. CDR3 in DNA: TGTGCCAGTGCCCGCGGACGTCTGTACCAAGAGACCCAGTACTTC.

This sequence joins TRBV7-2 and TRBJ2-7, with D unresolved. V was pared by 3 bases and J by 1 base, with 10 bases between. The CDR3 consists of 14 residues. Germline V gives CDR1 SGHTA, CDR2 FQGNSA. As DNA, the CDR3 is TGTGCCAGCAGCTTGTATCGCAGGTCCTACGAGCAGTACTTC. The encoded protein is CASSLYRRSYEQYF. Variable domain in full (rest from reference TRBV7-2 and TRBJ2-7): GAGVSQSPSNKVTEKGKDVELRCDPISGHTALYWYRQSLGQGLEFLIYFQGNSAPDKSGLPSDRFSAERTGGSVSTLTIQRTQQEDSAVYLCASSLYRRSYEQYFGPGTRLTVT.

This clone was observed a single time. The V call is TRBV4-3, the J call TRBJ2-7; a possible D gene is TRBD2 (5 bases). CDR3 length equals 14 residues. CDR1 is LGHNA, CDR2 YSLEER, per germline. V gave up 0 bases and J gave up 6 bases, with 12 bases separating them. The CDR3 DNA reads as TGCGCCAGCAGCCAAGATCAAGTCCGGGGCGAGCAGTACTTC. This codes for CASSQDQVRGEQYF.

V and J are TRBV7-2 and TRBJ2-2; 7 nucleotides line up with TRBD2. The CDR3 is 15 residues long. The trim removed 5 bases at V and 0 bases at J, leaving 3 bases unmatched. Germline loops: CDR1 SGHTA, CDR2 FQGNSA. CDR3 loop: CASSRGGANTGELFF. CDR3 DNA sequence: TGTGCCAGCAGCCGGGGAGGGGCGAACACCGGGGAGCTGTTTTTT.

V and J are TRBV19 and TRBJ2-3; TRBD1 matches 8 bases. The V gene's germline CDR1 is LNHDA and CDR2 SQIVND (reference sequence). There are 14 residues in the CDR3. Unmatched junction bases numbered 10, after V lost 10 bases and J lost 4 bases. For the CDR3, the DNA is TGTGCCACTAAGGACAGGGCTGGTCCAGATACGCAGTATTTT. Amino acid sequence: CATKDRAGPDTQYF.

The J gene is TRBJ1-1, the V gene TRBV30; 7 bases line up with TRBD1. Germline trimming cut 2 bases from V and 1 base from J; bases unmatched to any gene: 4. Germline V gives CDR1 GTSNPN, CDR2 SVGIG (reference sequence). This CDR3 is 14 amino acids long. The CDR3 protein is CAWSRDSANTEAFF. In DNA, the CDR3 is TGTGCCTGGAGTAGGGACAGCGCGAACACTGAAGCTTTCTTT.

This chain uses TRBV11-2 with TRBJ2-3, with 15 nucleotides matching TRBD2. The ends lost 8 bases at V and 4 bases at J; junction bases unmatched: 7. The CDR3 totals 16 residues. Germline CDR1 SGHAT, CDR2 FQNNGV. The CDR3 DNA reads TGTGCCAGCCAAATCGGGACTAGCGGGAGGTCAGATACGCAGTATTTT. Translated, it gives CASQIGTSGRSDTQYF. Complete variable domain (other parts from reference TRBV11-2 and TRBJ2-3): EAGVAQSPRYKIIEKRQSVAFWCNPISGHATLYWYQQILGQGPKLLIQFQNNGVVDDSQLPKDRFSAERLKGVDSTLKIQPAKLEDSAVYLCASQIGTSGRSDTQYFGPGTRLTVL.

The gene calls are TRBV4-1 and TRBJ2-2; no clear D gene. Germline-derived CDR1 and CDR2 are MGHRA and YSYEKL. The CDR3 consists of 14 residues. Trimming cost V 0 bases and J 4 bases, with 6 bases left between them. The CDR3 here is CASSQDTITGELFF. CDR3 in DNA: TGCGCCAGCAGCCAAGATACGATCACCGGGGAGCTGTTTTTT.

The chain carries TRBV2 and TRBJ2-1, with 7 bases matching TRBD1. The germline V gene has CDR1 SNHLY and CDR2 FYNNEI. Trimming cost V 4 bases and J 5 bases; bases outside gene matches: 5. This CDR3 is 14 amino acids long. The CDR3 sequence is CASSGLQGNNEQFF. The CDR3 region has the DNA TGTGCCAGCAGTGGCTTACAGGGGAACAATGAGCAGTTCTTC.

The V and J genes are TRBV19 and TRBJ1-5; 9 bases line up with TRBD1. The V and J ends lost 7 bases and 2 bases, in that order; junction bases with no gene match: 6. The CDR3 covers 15 residues. CDR1 is LNHDA and CDR2 is SQIVND in the germline V gene (reference sequence). Written as DNA, the CDR3 is TGTGCCAGTACCGTGACAGGGGGAGGCAATCAGCCCCAGCATTTT. This translates into CASTVTGGGNQPQHF.

This chain connects TRBV7-9 to TRBJ1-2; D is perhaps TRBD1 (5 bases). CDR3 size: 14 residues. Germline values: CDR1 SEHNR, CDR2 FQNEAQ (reference sequence). V lost 4 bases and J lost 4, with 13 bases in between. CDR3 in amino acids: CASSSGMQGYGYTF. For the CDR3, the DNA is TGTGCCAGCAGCTCGGGTATGCAGGGCTATGGCTACACCTTC. The full variable domain, completed using reference TRBV7-9 and TRBJ1-2, is DTGVSQNPRHKITKRGQNVTFRCDPISEHNRLYWYRQTLGQGPEFLTYFQNEAQLEKSRLLSDRFSAERPKGSFSTLEIQRTEQGDSAMYLCASSSGMQGYGYTFGSGTRLTVV.

V is TRBV23-1 and J is TRBJ2-2; TRBD2 agrees at 8 bases. TRBV23-1 is an open reading frame whose function is uncertain. Losses at the gene ends were 2 bases for V and 6 bases for J; bases not matched to a gene: 8. The CDR3 sequence is 16 residues long. In DNA form, the CDR3 reads TGCGCCAGCAGTCAACCCGGGGGGGCCATAGCCGGGGAGCTGTTTTTT. Amino acids: CASSQPGGAIAGELFF.

The chain employs TRBV4-3 and TRBJ2-7; TRBD2 agrees at 9 bases. The V gene's germline CDR1 is LGHNA and CDR2 YSLEER. J gave up 6 bases and V 0 bases, and 3 bases lay outside the gene matches. This CDR3 region has 14 residues. CDR3 protein: CASSQDLAGSEQYF. CDR3 nucleotide sequence: TGCGCCAGCAGCCAAGATCTAGCGGGAAGCGAGCAGTACTTC.

The rearrangement joins TRBV30 to TRBJ2-7; D is perhaps TRBD2 (5 bases). Germline V gene data show CDR1 as GTSNPN and CDR2 as SVGIG (reference sequence). This CDR3 comprises 12 residues. V lost 5 bases and J lost 3, with 11 bases in between. CDR3 amino acids: CAWGNRDYEQYF. DNA for the CDR3: TGTGCCTGGGGAAATCGGGACTACGAGCAGTACTTC.

This clone was seen a handful of times. This chain links TRBV5-1 with TRBJ2-6, with D hard to call. CDR1 and CDR2 from the germline V gene are SGHRS and YFSETQ. This CDR3 has 18 residues. V was cut by 1 base and J by 0 bases, with 14 bases left in between. CDR3 bases: TGCGCCAGCAGCTTGACGGTTCGGCACCGCTCTGGGGCCAACGTCCTGACTTTC. The encoded protein is CASSLTVRHRSGANVLTF.

DNA of the CDR3: TGTGCCAGCAGCAACAGGGGGTCAACCTCTGGAAACACCATATATTTT. As protein: CASSNRGSTSGNTIYF. V is TRBV7-2 and J is TRBJ1-3; 8 bases are shared with TRBD1. Germline loops: CDR1 SGHTA, CDR2 FQGNSA. The CDR3 totals 16 residues. The ends lost 5 bases at V and 0 bases at J; junction bases unmatched: 6.

The chain is built from TRBV7-2 and TRBJ2-1; D may correspond to TRBD1 or TRBD2 (5 bases each). V gave up 5 bases and J gave up 2 bases, with 13 bases separating them. The CDR3 spans 15 residues. Germline V gene sequence: CDR1 SGHTA, CDR2 FQGNSA. In DNA form, the CDR3 reads TGTGCCAGCAGCGGGGGAAAGGGTCCCTACAATGAGCAGTTCTTC. As protein: CASSGGKGPYNEQFF.

The chain links TRBV28 to TRBJ2-7; the D gene is possibly TRBD1 (6 bases). Germline CDR1 MDHEN, CDR2 SYDVKM. The CDR3 has 14 amino acids. V was shortened by 6 bases and J by 4 bases, with 16 bases between the two germline ends. This chain's CDR3 is CASRPSGARYEQYF. DNA for the CDR3: TGTGCCAGCAGACCTTCAGGGGCAAGGTACGAGCAGTACTTC.

CDR3 residues: CAITRQGDGYTF. The CDR3 DNA reads TGTGCCATCACCAGACAGGGGGATGGCTACACCTTC. The V call is TRBV10-3, the J call TRBJ1-2; 9 bases line up with TRBD1. Germline V gives CDR1 ENHRY, CDR2 SYGVKD. V was clipped by 7 bases and J by 6 bases; unmatched bases: 3. The CDR3 contains 12 residues.

CDR3 sequence: CAWSHLQGTTGGYTF. The CDR3 coding sequence is TGTGCCTGGAGTCATCTACAGGGGACCACGGGGGGCTACACCTTC. The chain has TRBV30 and TRBJ1-2; 7 bases fit TRBD1. Looked up from germline, CDR1 is GTSNPN and CDR2 is SVGIG (reference sequence). CDR3 size: 15 residues. The V gene end was trimmed by 2 bases and the J gene end by 8 bases; junction bases not matched to a gene: 14.

The rearrangement links TRBV19 to TRBJ2-2; 8 nucleotides line up with TRBD1. The V segment lost 5 bases and the J segment 1 base; nucleotides outside the gene matches: 3. The CDR3 length is 15 residues. Looked up from germline, CDR1 is LNHDA and CDR2 is SQIVND (reference sequence). CDR3 nucleotide sequence: TGTGCCAGTAGTCTCGGGACAGGGAACACCGGGGAGCTGTTTTTT. Translating gives CASSLGTGNTGELFF.

The chain employs TRBV7-3 and TRBJ2-1; possibly TRBD1 or TRBD2 for D (5 bases each). Per the germline V gene, CDR1 is SGHTA and CDR2 is FQGTGA. The CDR3 has 17 amino acids. Trimming shortened V by 5 bases and J by 0 bases, and 17 bases separated the two germline ends. CDR3 region: CASSPLLGADSYNEQFF. The CDR3 DNA sequence: TGTGCCAGCAGCCCCCTACTCGGGGCGGACTCCTACAATGAGCAGTTCTTC. Full variable domain (rest looked up from reference TRBV7-3 and TRBJ2-1): GAGVSQTPSNKVTEKGKYVELRCDPISGHTALYWYRQSLGQGPEFLIYFQGTGAADDSGLPNDRFFAVRPEGSVSTLKIQRTERGDSAVYLCASSPLLGADSYNEQFFGPGTRLTVL.